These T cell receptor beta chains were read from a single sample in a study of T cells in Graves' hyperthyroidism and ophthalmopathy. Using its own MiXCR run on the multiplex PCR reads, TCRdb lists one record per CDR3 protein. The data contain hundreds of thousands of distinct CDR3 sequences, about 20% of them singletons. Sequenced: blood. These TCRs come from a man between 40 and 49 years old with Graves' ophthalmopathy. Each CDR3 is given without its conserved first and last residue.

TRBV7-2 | ASSPSGTGADTQY
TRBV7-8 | ASSGDRGGQETQY
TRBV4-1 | ASSQVKTSTDTQY
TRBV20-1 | SATPGLAGVEQF
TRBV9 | ASSPTPLGGQETQY
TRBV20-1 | SAGLSSGNTIY
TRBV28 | ASSSRGTGIHEQF
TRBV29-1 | SVRDFTYEQY
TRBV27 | ASSSRGSPYEQY
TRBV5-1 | ASNLIWGTDTQY
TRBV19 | ASSIDVGTSTGNEQF
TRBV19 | ASSTALYPHSPLH
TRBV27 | ASSATSGGAGTQY
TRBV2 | ASRNLIGLAGAKNIQY
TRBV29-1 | SVGGRETQY
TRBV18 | ASSPSFLAGQETQY
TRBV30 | AWSAGTSRYEQY
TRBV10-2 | ASSEVQRRETQY
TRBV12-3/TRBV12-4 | ASSLGGGQGMNTEAF
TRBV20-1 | SAMSRYEQY
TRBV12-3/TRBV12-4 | ASSFGGGRTEAF
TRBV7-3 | ASNPRPGTGSYGYT
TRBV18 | ASSPPTLSGANVLT
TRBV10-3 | AISEFSGTSDDNEQF
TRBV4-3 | ASSQDHETQY
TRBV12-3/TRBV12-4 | ASSLQESYEQY
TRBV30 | AWRGGSGANVLT
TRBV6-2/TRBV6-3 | ASRSTAAYEQY
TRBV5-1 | ASRLAGGPQEQF
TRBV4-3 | ASSQGTSTIYEQY
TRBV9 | ASSVGSGTNQPQH
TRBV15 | ATSTVSGSNSYEQY
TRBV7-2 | ASSLDGVGLNEQF
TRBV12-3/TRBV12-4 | ASTTTGNTEAF
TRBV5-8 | ASSFGRIYGYT
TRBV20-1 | SAPETGVYTEAF
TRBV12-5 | ASGLDRSPNRNNSPLH
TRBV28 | ASNPAQGNEKLF
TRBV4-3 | ASSQGGIPNYGYT
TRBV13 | ASSSTELASTYEQY
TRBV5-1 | ASNGPSGTGELF
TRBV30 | AWSDRGLTEQY